This paragraph reports one T cell receptor (beta chain). The target antigen is unknown. The V gene lost 11 bases and the J gene lost 3 bases, with 7 bases spanning the gap. CDR1 and CDR2 (germline): MNHEY, SMNVEV (reference sequence). CDR3 size: 11 residues. This entry is derived from a study of shared clonotypes between healthy human individuals. Study results and caveats: Blood alone was sampled, and tissue repertoires likely differ. Non-shared clonotypes were found to have lower generation probabilities than the clonotypes that were shared by all four of the sorted-subset donors.

Sequencing was performed with immunoSEQ multiplex PCR; in TCRdb, only in-frame clones are kept and a portion is missing. Here the sample spans about 960,000 clones, less than 85% being singletons. The source material was memory CD4+ T cells sorted from blood. Subset defined: CD45RA-negative fraction. This chain connects TRBV27 to TRBJ2-2; D is ambiguous. The TCR sequence derives from a man aged 18 to 35 in good health. In nucleotides, the CDR3 is TGTGCCGGATCAGACACCGGGGAGCTGTTTTTT. As protein: CAGSDTGELFF.